Presented here are 28 T cell receptor beta chains from one specimen sequenced in a study of Graves' ophthalmopathy and Graves' hyperthyroidism. The authors amplified TCR beta CDR3 regions, and they did so from RNA transcripts for repertoire sequencing. Second-round multiplex PCR followed a first-round RT-PCR using HTBI primers. TCRdb ran MiXCR on the multiplex PCR reads and lists one entry per CDR3 protein. The sample lists around 1,200,000 distinct CDR3 sequences; 35% to 40% were seen once. Sequencing input: peripheral blood or thyroid tissue (not recorded which). The receptors come from an adult man with Graves' hyperthyroidism.

About this clonotype: Relative to the germline gene, one junction end is altered; a read error may explain this. V is TRBV5-1 and J is TRBJ2-5; D is possibly TRBD2 (6 bases). The V gene's germline CDR1 is SGHRS and CDR2 YFSETQ. The CDR3 runs 16 residues. The CDR3, as DNA: TGCGCCAGCAGCGGAGCCTCCAGGGAGGTCGGGGAGATCCAGTACTTC. It codes for CASSGASREVGEIQYF.

The rearrangement joins TRBV11-2 to TRBJ2-5, with D possibly TRBD2 on 5 matching bases. CDR1 is SGHAT, CDR2 FQNNGV, per germline. The CDR3 has 15 amino acids. V dropped 5 bases and J dropped 2 bases, with 15 bases sitting between them. In DNA, the CDR3 is TGTGCCAGCAGCCAAGAGTCGTGGGAGCAAGAGACCCAGTACTTC. Translation gives CASSQESWEQETQYF.

The table lists this clonotype with many counts. The rearrangement joins TRBV10-3 to TRBJ1-2; D may be TRBD1 (5 bases). There are 19 residues in the CDR3. V lost 7 bases and J lost 3, with 30 bases in between. CDR1 and CDR2 from the germline V gene are ENHRY and SYGVKD. The CDR3 reads CAIISGGTGVWAEYYGYTF. CDR3 sequence (DNA): TGTGCCATCATCAGCGGCGGCACGGGGGTTTGGGCAGAATACTATGGCTACACCTTC.

This clonotype was counted ten times or more. The gene calls are TRBV2 and TRBJ2-6, with TRBD1 identical over 7 bases. CDR1 and CDR2 (germline): SNHLY, FYNNEI. Trimming took 8 bases from V and 0 from J; bases not matched to a gene: 10. This CDR3 has 17 residues. The CDR3 nucleotides are TGTGCCAGCTTCTTTGTCAGGGGGATCTCTGGGGCCAACGTCCTGACTTTC. This encodes CASFFVRGISGANVLTF.

The table lists this clonotype with many counts. The CDR3 DNA is TGTGCCAGCAGCTTAGATTGGGGGGGCTATGGCTACACCTTC. Translated: CASSLDWGGYGYTF. J is TRBJ1-2 and V is TRBV7-9, with D tentatively TRBD1 (5 bases). Trimming removed 1 base from V and 4 bases from J, with 10 bases in between. CDR1 and CDR2 (germline): SEHNR, FQNEAQ (reference sequence). CDR3 length equals 14 residues. Variable domain in full (rest from reference TRBV7-9 and TRBJ1-2): DTGVSQNPRHKITKRGQNVTFRCDPISEHNRLYWYRQTLGQGPEFLTYFQNEAQLEKSRLLSDRFSAERPKGSFSTLEIQRTEQGDSAMYLCASSLDWGGYGYTFGSGTRLTVV.

The chain employs TRBV6-2 or TRBV6-3 and TRBJ2-7, with D possibly called TRBD1 or TRBD2 (5 bases each). The CDR3 is made up of 14 amino acids. Deletions cut 10 bases from V and 3 bases from J, with 19 bases between. CDR1 MNHEY and CDR2 SVGEGT come from the germline V gene. CDR3 nucleotide sequence: TGTGCCACCAACAAACGGGACCGCAACTACGAGCAGTACTTC. Protein product: CATNKRDRNYEQYF.

This clonotype has at least ten counts. The V and J genes are TRBV12-3 or TRBV12-4 and TRBJ1-2; D gene ambiguous. The CDR3 is 14 amino acids. Trimming took 0 bases from V and 4 from J, leaving 9 bases between them. As DNA, the CDR3 is TGTGCCAGCAGTTTAGCTAATCGGATCTATGGCTACACCTTC. Its translation: CASSLANRIYGYTF.

This clonotype was seen many times. One end of the junction varies from germline; a read error may be responsible. This chain uses TRBV2 with TRBJ2-5, with a tentative D call TRBD2 (5 bases). The CDR3 extends over 14 amino acids. Germline V gives CDR1 SNHLY, CDR2 FYNNEI. The CDR3 here is CASTGITPQGTQYF. In DNA, the CDR3 is TGTGCCAGCACCGGGATAACCCCACAAGGGACCCAGTACTTC. The full variable domain, completed using reference TRBV2 and TRBJ2-5, is EPEVTQTPSHQVTQMGQEVILRCVPISNHLYFYWYRQILGQKVEFLVSFYNNEISEKSEIFDDQFSVERPDGSNFTLKIRSTKLEDSAMYFCASTGITPQGTQYFGPGTRLLVL.

The chain has TRBV7-9 and TRBJ2-7; 7 positions match TRBD1. Trimming removed 0 bases from V and 4 bases from J; junction bases left unmatched: 3. CDR1 and CDR2 from the germline V gene are SEHNR and FQNEAQ (reference sequence). The CDR3 covers 14 residues. CDR3 nucleotide sequence: TGTGCCAGCAGCTTAGCGACAGGGAAATACGAGCAGTACTTC. Amino acid sequence: CASSLATGKYEQYF.

This chain connects TRBV29-1 to TRBJ1-1; D ambiguous. This CDR3 has 10 amino acids. V was clipped by 8 bases and J by 7 bases, with 11 bases between them. Germline lookup yields CDR1 SQVTM and CDR2 ANQGSEA. CDR3 residues: CSSLSVEAFF. The CDR3, as DNA: TGCAGCTCCCTGTCGGTTGAAGCTTTCTTT. Together with reference TRBV29-1 and TRBJ1-1, the CDR3 gives the full variable domain: SAVISQKPSRDICQRGTSLTIQCQVDSQVTMMFWYRQQPGQSLTLIATANQGSEATYESGFVIDKFPISRPNLTFSTLTVSNMSPEDSSIYLCSSLSVEAFFGQGTRLTVV.

This sequence joins TRBV29-1 and TRBJ2-5; perhaps TRBD2 as D (5 bases). Trimming left V 7 bases short and J 5 bases short, with 8 bases between. CDR1 and CDR2 from the germline V gene are SQVTM and ANQGSEA. This CDR3 comprises 10 residues. Here the CDR3 DNA reads TGCAGCGGGAGGCGCGAGACCCAGTACTTC. Its protein is CSGRRETQYF.

The sample holds many counts of this clonotype. This chain connects TRBV5-8 to TRBJ1-2; 7 bases agree with TRBD1. Germline loops: CDR1 SGHTS, CDR2 YDEGEE. The CDR3 covers 14 residues. J gave up 8 bases and V 3 bases, and 10 bases lay outside the gene matches. In nucleotides, the CDR3 is TGTGCCAGCAGCTCGGGACAGCCCGGAGGGGGCTACACCTTC. It is translated as CASSSGQPGGGYTF. Full variable domain (remainder filled in from reference TRBV5-8 and TRBJ1-2): EAGVTQSPTHLIKTRGQQATLRCSPISGHTSVYWYQQALGLGLQFLLWYDEGEERNRGNFPPRFSGRQFPNYSSELNVNALELEDSALYLCASSSGQPGGGYTFGSGTRLTVV.

This clonotype showed up just a few times. One end of the junction varies from germline; a read error may be responsible. V and J are TRBV7-7 and TRBJ2-5, with a possible D match to TRBD1 (7 bases). Germline V gene sequence: CDR1 SSHAT, CDR2 FNYEAQ (reference sequence). The CDR3 is made up of 16 amino acids. In DNA, the CDR3 is TGTGCCAGCAGCACCGGGACAGCCGGGACTCAAGGGACCCAGTACTTC. Its translation is CASSTGTAGTQGTQYF.

J is TRBJ2-7 and V is TRBV12-3 or TRBV12-4, with TRBD1 as a possible D gene (5 bases). Deletions cut 7 bases from V and 5 bases from J, with 12 bases between. The CDR3 totals 12 residues. This CDR3 is CASTRAYDEQYF. The DNA for the CDR3 is TGTGCCAGCACCAGGGCTTACGACGAGCAGTACTTC.

V is TRBV7-6 and J is TRBJ2-5, with 9 nucleotides matching TRBD1. Matching the DNA end better, TRBJ2-1 makes the J call doubtful. The CDR3 is 17 amino acids. Germline assignment: CDR1 SGHVS and CDR2 FNYEAQ. The CDR3 DNA is TGTGCCAGCAGCATAAAAACAGGGGGCTCGCGAAACAATGAGCAGTTCTTC. Encoded protein: CASSIKTGGSRNNEQFF.

This chain connects TRBV29-1 to TRBJ1-6, with a weak D call TRBD1 (6 bases). The CDR3 extends over 14 amino acids. Germline V gene data show CDR1 as SQVTM and CDR2 as ANQGSEA. V was cut by 6 bases and J by 8 bases, with 17 bases left in between. CDR3 amino acids: CSVALTGNHSPLHF. The CDR3 coding sequence is TGCAGCGTGGCTTTAACAGGGAACCATTCACCCCTCCACTTT.

As concerns this clonotype: A much larger clonotype is one base distant, so this may be a read error. This rearrangement joins TRBV25-1 to TRBJ2-7, with D perhaps being TRBD1 or TRBD2 (5 bases each). This CDR3 is 13 amino acids long. CDR1 and CDR2 from the germline V gene are MGHDK and SYGVNS. The DNA of the CDR3 is TGTGCCAGCAGCGTAGGGGTCGACTACGAGCAGCACTTC. As protein: CASSVGVDYEQHF.

The V and J genes are TRBV25-1 and TRBJ2-1; D is perhaps TRBD1 (5 bases). Germline CDR1 and CDR2: MGHDK and SYGVNS. The CDR3 sequence is 16 residues long. The V end was cut by 1 base, the J end by 6 bases, with 16 bases between. In nucleotides, the CDR3 is TGTGCCAGCAGTGAATGCCCGGGCCTAAGGGGCAATGAGCAGTTCTTC. The encoded protein is CASSECPGLRGNEQFF.

CDR3 DNA: TGTGCCAGCAGTATGGGACAGGGGTCGGGGACTGAAGCTTTCTTT. Protein product: CASSMGQGSGTEAFF. The gene calls are TRBV2 and TRBJ1-1, with TRBD1 matching 10 bases. Germline CDR1 SNHLY, CDR2 FYNNEI. The CDR3 extends over 15 amino acids. J was trimmed by 5 bases and V by 5 bases; bases with no gene match: 8. Full variable domain (missing parts from reference TRBV2 and TRBJ1-1): EPEVTQTPSHQVTQMGQEVILRCVPISNHLYFYWYRQILGQKVEFLVSFYNNEISEKSEIFDDQFSVERPDGSNFTLKIRSTKLEDSAMYFCASSMGQGSGTEAFFGQGTRLTVV.

This clonotype was seen many times. In DNA, the CDR3 is TGCAGCGTTGGCGTACTAGCGTTAAACGAGCAGTACTTC. The encoded protein is CSVGVLALNEQYF. The V call is TRBV29-1, the J call TRBJ2-7, with 7 bases aligning to TRBD2. V was clipped by 4 bases and J by 5 bases; unmatched bases: 8. The CDR3 has 13 residues. Germline V gives CDR1 SQVTM, CDR2 ANQGSEA.

The sample holds many counts of this clonotype. The chain joins TRBV19 to TRBJ1-2; D gene unclear. With 5 bases removed from V and 4 bases from J, the gap between germline ends came to 14 bases. This CDR3 is 14 amino acids long. Germline CDR1 is LNHDA and CDR2 is SQIVND (reference sequence). The CDR3 loop reads CASSRQPGGYGYTF. The CDR3 DNA is TGTGCCAGTAGTCGGCAACCGGGTGGCTATGGCTACACCTTC.

This sequence joins TRBV9 and TRBJ1-6; D is uncertain. Per germline, CDR1 SGDLS and CDR2 YYNGEE. Trimming left V 0 bases short and J 7 bases short, with 8 bases between. The length of the CDR3 is 14 residues. CDR3 coding DNA: TGTGCCAGCAGCGTAGGCAAAATGAATTCACCCCTCCACTTT. It specifies CASSVGKMNSPLHF.

Concerning this clonotype itself: A much larger clone sits a single nucleotide away, making a read error possible. V usage is TRBV20-1 and J usage is TRBJ2-5; perhaps D is TRBD1 or TRBD2 (6 bases each). There are 15 residues in the CDR3. Per the germline V gene, CDR1 is DFQATT and CDR2 is SNEGSKA (reference sequence). The chain's CDR3 is CSAKGGWTVQETQCF. The CDR3 DNA follows: TGCAGTGCAAAGGGGGGATGGACAGTTCAAGAGACCCAGTGCTTC.

This clonotype was counted ten times or more. The rearrangement joins TRBV19 to TRBJ1-4, with 9 nucleotides matching TRBD1. Per germline, CDR1 LNHDA and CDR2 SQIVND (reference sequence). The CDR3 extends over 15 amino acids. J gave up 8 bases and V 5 bases, and 9 bases lay outside the gene matches. CDR3 in DNA: TGTGCCAGTAGTGAAAACCGGGACAGGGACGAAAAACTGTTTTTT. Translated, it gives CASSENRDRDEKLFF.

CDR3 DNA: TGTGCCAGCAGTGAAAGGGCCAACACTGAAGCTTTCTTT. Its protein product is CASSERANTEAFF. The chain is built from TRBV19 and TRBJ1-1; no reliable D call. The CDR3 sequence is 13 residues long. V lost 9 bases, J lost 2 bases, and 13 bases lay in between. Germline CDR1 reads LNHDA; CDR2 reads SQIVND (reference sequence).

The rearrangement uses TRBV24-1 and TRBJ1-1; possibly TRBD1 for D (6 bases). The CDR3 totals 12 residues. Trimming stripped 10 bases from V and 4 bases from J, with 12 bases between. CDR1 and CDR2 from the germline V gene are KGHDR and SFDVKD. The CDR3 spells CATGEGGTEAFF. DNA of the CDR3: TGTGCCACGGGTGAAGGGGGCACTGAAGCTTTCTTT.

This chain links TRBV7-9 with TRBJ2-5; D is uncertain. With 4 bases removed from V and 2 bases from J, the gap between germline ends came to 14 bases. The CDR3 has 15 amino acids. Per the germline V gene, CDR1 is SEHNR and CDR2 is FQNEAQ (reference sequence). In DNA, the CDR3 is TGTGCCAGCAGCTACCTGGGCTTTGGGCAAGAGACCCAGTACTTC. Residues: CASSYLGFGQETQYF.

This chain joins TRBV10-3 and TRBJ1-2, with D possibly being TRBD1 (6 bases). The germline V gene has CDR1 ENHRY and CDR2 SYGVKD. Trimming took off 6 bases at V and 7 bases at J, with 21 bases between the two ends. CDR3 length: 15 amino acids. The CDR3 protein is CAIRETRGEATGYTF. CDR3 DNA: TGTGCCATCAGGGAGACGAGGGGGGAAGCCACTGGCTACACCTTC.